Each of the 17 T cell receptor beta chains below was sequenced from the same sample in a study of metastatic and nonmetastatic thyroid tumors (dated by TCRdb to 2018 to 2021). Before undergoing thyroid surgery, none of the patients had been given any kind of treatment. The protocol used for the library was PCR. Data came from an Illumina HiSeq 4000. In-frame beta chains were kept once TCRdb had trimmed the public reads at Q25 with fastp and called clones with MiXCR. The table for this sample lists 20,000 to 25,000 clones; 20% to 25% of them were counted only once. Together, the top ten hold around 4.4% of the sample. The sample comprised adjacent normal tissue. The receptor source for this set is a female donor with papillary thyroid cancer or a benign thyroid nodule (not recorded which). Some clones in this sample may be carry-over from other donors' samples.

The chain combines TRBV20-1 with TRBJ2-7, with 8 bases fitting TRBD1. CDR1 is DFQATT, CDR2 SNEGSKA, per germline (reference sequence). The CDR3 spans 14 residues. J lost 5 bases, V lost 7 bases, and 13 bases had no gene match. The CDR3 reads CSVTGGWVFNEQYF. Here the CDR3 DNA reads TGCAGTGTCACAGGGGGTTGGGTTTTCAACGAGCAGTACTTC.

The chain uses TRBV20-1 and TRBJ1-5; possibly TRBD1 for D (6 bases). Germline CDR1 reads DFQATT; CDR2 reads SNEGSKA (reference sequence). This CDR3 is built from 13 residues. With 3 bases removed from V and 2 bases from J, the gap between germline ends came to 8 bases. CDR3 sequence: CSARGGGNQPQHF. The CDR3 DNA follows: TGCAGTGCTAGGGGGGGCGGCAATCAGCCCCAGCATTTT.

This clone has a count of ten or more. This chain links TRBV11-3 with TRBJ2-2, with 8 nucleotides matching TRBD1. Germline CDR1 and CDR2: SGHNT and YENEEA. This CDR3 region has 16 residues. The junction had 5 bases not matched to a gene; V was cut back by 5 bases and J by 0 bases. The CDR3 coding sequence is TGTGCCAGCAGCCCCGGACAGGGCGCGAACACCGGGGAGCTGTTTTTT. It is translated as CASSPGQGANTGELFF.

This clone was found many times. The V and J genes are TRBV4-1 and TRBJ2-5, with D possibly being TRBD2 (6 bases). From germline, CDR1 is MGHRA and CDR2 YSYEKL. The V end lost 0 bases, the J end lost 7 bases, and 15 bases lay between the germline ends. The CDR3 sequence is 15 residues long. As DNA, the CDR3 is TGCGCCAGCAGCCAAGACGTAGCGGCCCTCGTGACCCAGTACTTC. This sequence encodes CASSQDVAALVTQYF.

A note on this clone: A read error may account for a junction end that differs from germline. This sample also contains other DNA sequences that code for the same CDR3. The chain employs TRBV2 and TRBJ1-6, with D possibly TRBD1 on 5 matching bases. This CDR3 spans 14 amino acids. Germline V gives CDR1 SNHLY, CDR2 FYNNEI. The CDR3 bases are TGTGCCAGTAGTGAGGCGGGGGGACGGTCACCCCTCCACTTT. It yields the protein CASSEAGGRSPLHF.

This clone was observed a handful of times. At one boundary the junction diverges from the germline segment, which might be a read error. The V and J genes are TRBV19 and TRBJ2-1; perhaps TRBD1 as D (6 bases). Germline V CDR1 and CDR2: LNHDA, SQIVND (reference sequence). CDR3 length: 13 residues. This CDR3 is CDSSWGPAAEQFF. CDR3 bases: TGTGACAGTAGTTGGGGGCCTGCGGCAGAGCAGTTCTTC.

The V and J genes are TRBV20-1 and TRBJ2-1; D may correspond to TRBD1 or TRBD2 (5 bases each). This CDR3 is built from 13 residues. CDR1 and CDR2 from the germline V gene are DFQATT and SNEGSKA (reference sequence). Deletions cut 7 bases from V and 7 bases from J, with 17 bases between. CDR3 DNA: TGCAGTGATGGGGGACGGGGAAAAAATGAGCAGTTCTTC. It yields the protein CSDGGRGKNEQFF.

This clone was recorded a few times. The V gene is TRBV27, the J gene TRBJ1-2, with a possible D match to TRBD1 (5 bases). The CDR3 runs 13 residues. The V and J ends lost 6 bases and 6 bases respectively, with 14 bases between them. Per the germline V gene, CDR1 is MNHEY and CDR2 is SMNVEV (reference sequence). The CDR3 coding sequence is TGTGCCAGCAGCTACACCGGGGGTAATGGCTACACCTTC. This sequence encodes CASSYTGGNGYTF.

Ten or more counts support this clone. The rearrangement uses TRBV3-1 and TRBJ2-1, with D unresolved. The length of the CDR3 is 15 residues. Looked up from germline, CDR1 is LGHDT and CDR2 is YNNKEL (reference sequence). The V gene lost 5 bases and the J gene lost 0 bases, with 11 bases spanning the gap. CDR3 residues: CASSLDTGSYNEQFF. In nucleotides, the CDR3 is TGTGCCAGCAGCTTAGACACCGGCTCCTACAATGAGCAGTTCTTC.

At least ten counts were recorded for this clone. This chain joins TRBV24-1 and TRBJ2-1; 14 nucleotides line up with TRBD2. The CDR3 consists of 18 residues. V lost 8 bases, J lost 3 bases, and 11 bases stayed unmatched. The germline V gene encodes CDR1 KGHDR and CDR2 SFDVKD. DNA for the CDR3: TGTGCCACCACTGGGACTAGCGGGAGAATGGAGAACTACAATGAGCAGTTCTTC. As protein: CATTGTSGRMENYNEQFF.

This clone was picked up many times. The CDR3 loop reads CASGAGTSGRARQFF. In DNA form, the CDR3 reads TGTGCCAGTGGAGCCGGGACTAGCGGGAGGGCCCGGCAGTTCTTC. The J gene is TRBJ2-1, the V gene TRBV19, with 16 bases identical to TRBD2. Germline V gene sequence: CDR1 LNHDA, CDR2 SQIVND (reference sequence). V lost 8 bases, J lost 12 bases, and 10 bases stayed unmatched. The CDR3 is 15 residues long.

Remarks on this clone: At one end, the junction sequence differs from germline, possibly due to a read error. The rearrangement uses TRBV28 and TRBJ2-6; D is uncertain. CDR3 length: 13 residues. Per germline, CDR1 MDHEN and CDR2 SYDVKM. CDR3 DNA: TGTGTCAGCACACCCCCTGGGGACAACGTCCTGACTTTC. The encoded protein is CVSTPPGDNVLTF. The variable domain in full, with the rest retrieved from reference TRBV28 and TRBJ2-6, is DVKVTQSSRYLVKRTGEKVFLECVQDMDHENMFWYRQDPGLGLRLIYFSYDVKMKEKGDIPEGYSVSREKKERFSLILESASTNQTSMYLCVSTPPGDNVLTFGAGSRLTVL.

Worth noting for this clone: Compared with germline, one end of the junction differs, possibly owing to a read error. This chain uses TRBV7-7 with TRBJ2-5; TRBD2 agrees at 10 bases. CDR3 length: 14 residues. Per germline, CDR1 SSHAT and CDR2 FNYEAQ (reference sequence). The CDR3 loop reads CASSPTSGVETQYF. CDR3 in DNA: TGTGCTAGCAGCCCCACTAGCGGGGTAGAGACCCAGTACTTC.

This clone was counted between two and nine times. This clone may be a read error of a much larger clone one base away. The chain joins TRBV29-1 to TRBJ1-1; D remains unclear. CDR3 length: 14 amino acids. Germline CDR1 and CDR2: SQVTM and ANQGSEA. The ends were cut back, 4 bases at V and 0 bases at J, with 12 bases in the middle. The CDR3 DNA reads as TGCAGCGTTGGGCCGGTACAAGTGAACACTGAAGCTTTCTTT. Amino acid sequence: CSVGPVQVNTEAFF.

This clone ranks as medium-sized. The V and J genes are TRBV7-2 and TRBJ2-5; D may be TRBD1 (5 bases). Germline V CDR1 and CDR2: SGHTA, FQGNSA. Trimming took 6 bases from V and 3 from J, leaving 11 bases between them. CDR3 size: 13 residues. The CDR3 reads CASRAGSEETQYF. Written as DNA, the CDR3 is TGTGCCAGCAGGGCAGGGTCGGAAGAGACCCAGTACTTC.

This chain links TRBV6-1 with TRBJ2-3; 8 bases match TRBD2. The germline CDR1 and CDR2 sequences are MNHNS and SASEGT. The CDR3 sequence is 14 residues long. V gave up 3 bases and J gave up 1 base; unmatched junction bases: 0. In nucleotides, the CDR3 is TGTGCCAGCAGTGAGCGGGGGGGCACAGATACGCAGTATTTT. Encoded protein: CASSERGGTDTQYF.

This clone appeared many times. CDR3: CASSREAYNEQFF. CDR3 DNA sequence: TGTGCCAGCTCAAGAGAGGCCTACAATGAGCAGTTCTTC. The chain uses TRBV25-1 and TRBJ2-1; D uncertain. Germline CDR1 is MGHDK and CDR2 is SYGVNS. The CDR3 extends over 13 amino acids. V lost 8 bases to trimming and J lost 2 bases, with 10 bases between them.